This T cell receptor beta chain was sequenced during a study of cytomegalovirus exposure and HLA in healthy donors. V was clipped by 4 bases and J by 2 bases; unmatched bases: 4. CDR1 and CDR2 (germline): SGHRS, YFSETQ. The CDR3 has 14 residues. The PCR contained 60 Vbeta and 13 Jbeta primers. The protocol was immunoSEQ multiplex PCR, while the TCRdb copy is restricted to in-frame clones and leaves out a portion. The sample comprises 150,000 to 200,000 clones, more than 70% of which are singletons, and around 0.24% rests with the top ten. The clonotype originates from a boy aged 5-17 years in good health and CMV-seronegative. The material sequenced was PBMCs. The chain uses TRBV5-1 and TRBJ2-5; 8 positions agree with TRBD2. This chain's CDR3 is CASSTLAGQETQYF. For the CDR3, the DNA is TGCGCCAGCAGCACTCTAGCGGGTCAAGAGACCCAGTACTTC.